The TCR beta chain described here comes from a study of blood T cell repertoires in COVID-19. Sequenced by immunoSEQ multiplex PCR; TCRdb stores in-frame clones only, minus some. The sample consists of about 21,000 clones, about 85% of them appearing once. The TCR originated in a human donor with active COVID-19. The donor label of this sample is uncertain. Sequencing input: peripheral blood.

CDR3 DNA: TGTGCCAGCAGCCCGCTACAGGGGAGTTTAAACACCATATATTTT. It specifies CASSPLQGSLNTIYF. The chain combines TRBV5-8 with TRBJ1-3, with TRBD1 matching 7 bases. The CDR3 consists of 15 residues. V shed 4 bases, J shed 6 bases, and the junction held 10 bases outside the gene matches. The germline CDR1 and CDR2 sequences are SGHTS and YDEGEE.